One and the same sample provided the 23 T cell receptor beta chains below, sequenced in a study of blood T cell repertoires in COVID-19. The protocol was immunoSEQ multiplex PCR, while the TCRdb copy is restricted to in-frame clones and leaves out a portion. The sample lists approximately 280,000 clones, around 87% occurring once. Material for sequencing was peripheral blood. These receptors all come from a woman aged 25-40 years who had recovered from COVID-19.

This rearrangement joins TRBV5-1 to TRBJ2-3; a weak D match, TRBD1 (6 bases). The V gene lost 4 bases and the J gene lost 4 bases, with 19 bases spanning the gap. The CDR3 covers 16 residues. Germline V gene data show CDR1 as SGHRS and CDR2 as YFSETQ. The CDR3 sequence is CASSQQNRQAADTQYF. The CDR3 DNA follows: TGCGCCAGCAGCCAGCAAAATCGACAGGCAGCAGATACGCAGTATTTT.

V is TRBV11-3 and J is TRBJ2-7; tentative D call: TRBD2 (6 bases). CDR1 and CDR2 (germline): SGHNT, YENEEA. The CDR3 is 12 residues long. The V end lost 3 bases, the J end lost 5 bases, and 8 bases lay between the germline ends. This chain's CDR3 is CASSLGGNEQYF. As DNA, the CDR3 is TGTGCCAGCAGCTTGGGCGGGAACGAGCAGTACTTC. Variable domain in full (rest from reference TRBV11-3 and TRBJ2-7): EAGVVQSPRYKIIEKKQPVAFWCNPISGHNTLYWYLQNLGQGPELLIRYENEEAVDDSQLPKDRFSAERLKGVDSTLKIQPAELGDSAVYLCASSLGGNEQYFGPGTRLTVT.

The gene calls are TRBV25-1 and TRBJ2-5, with a possible D match to TRBD2 (6 bases). Germline V gene data show CDR1 as MGHDK and CDR2 as SYGVNS. Trimming pared 7 bases from V and 4 bases from J, leaving 10 bases between. The CDR3 runs 12 residues. The CDR3 nucleotides are TGTGCCAGCATGCGGGGCGGAGAGACCCAGTACTTC. Translation gives CASMRGGETQYF.

The chain carries TRBV30 and TRBJ2-7; 10 nucleotides match TRBD1. The V gene's germline CDR1 is GTSNPN and CDR2 SVGIG (reference sequence). The V segment lost 5 bases and the J segment 5 bases; nucleotides outside the gene matches: 12. This CDR3 is 15 amino acids long. In DNA, the CDR3 is TGTGCCTGGCATTCATTCGGGACAGGGGTGAACGAGCAGTACTTC. This sequence encodes CAWHSFGTGVNEQYF.

There are a few counts of this clone. The gene calls are TRBV11-2 and TRBJ2-1; 8 bases fit TRBD2. V lost 6 bases, J lost 7 bases, and 11 bases stayed unmatched. The CDR3 has 15 residues. Germline V CDR1 and CDR2: SGHAT, FQNNGV. This chain's CDR3 is CASSDRGGRGNEQFF. CDR3 sequence (DNA): TGTGCCAGCAGTGACCGGGGGGGGCGTGGGAATGAGCAGTTCTTC.

The chain recombines TRBV27 with TRBJ2-7; 8 nucleotides align to TRBD1. Germline CDR1 and CDR2: MNHEY and SMNVEV (reference sequence). V lost 5 bases to trimming and J lost 4 bases; unmatched junction nucleotides: 7. The CDR3 consists of 14 residues. DNA of the CDR3: TGTGCCAGCAGTCCGGGACAGGACGGATACGAGCAGTACTTC. It codes for CASSPGQDGYEQYF.

The chain links TRBV7-2 to TRBJ2-1; D is unclear. Germline V gives CDR1 SGHTA, CDR2 FQGNSA. There are 17 residues in the CDR3. The V end was cut by 1 base, the J end by 7 bases, with 20 bases between. The CDR3 here is CASSLVVVGTLRNEQFF. CDR3 coding DNA: TGTGCCAGCAGCTTAGTTGTGGTAGGCACCCTCAGGAATGAGCAGTTCTTC.

This clone was observed once. CDR3 residues: CASSAQGKAEQYF. The CDR3 region has the DNA TGTGCCAGCAGCGCACAGGGAAAGGCCGAGCAGTACTTC. This chain links TRBV6-5 with TRBJ2-7; D might be TRBD1 (6 bases). Looked up from germline, CDR1 is MNHEY and CDR2 is SVGAGI. With 6 bases removed from V and 6 bases from J, the gap between germline ends came to 15 bases. The CDR3 loop spans 13 amino acids.

The count of this clone is one. The chain recombines TRBV29-1 with TRBJ1-1; 7 nucleotides match TRBD1. Germline V lookup: CDR1 SQVTM, CDR2 ANQGSEA. This CDR3 has 12 residues. The trim removed 4 bases at V and 7 bases at J, leaving 6 bases unmatched. In DNA, the CDR3 is TGCAGCGTTGGACAGGGAAGGGGTGAAGCTTTCTTT. It encodes CSVGQGRGEAFF.

V and J are TRBV6-2 or TRBV6-3 and TRBJ2-2, with 7 bases that match TRBD2. Germline values: CDR1 MNHEY, CDR2 SVGEGT. The CDR3 spans 16 residues. V gave up 2 bases and J gave up 7 bases; unmatched junction bases: 10. The CDR3 sequence is CASSYSGTVGNGELFF. CDR3 nucleotides: TGTGCCAGCAGTTACAGCGGGACGGTTGGGAACGGGGAGCTGTTTTTT.

The chain employs TRBV19 and TRBJ1-2, with a tentative D call TRBD1 (5 bases). There are 12 residues in the CDR3. Trimming shortened V by 2 bases and J by 8 bases, and 9 bases separated the two germline ends. From germline, CDR1 is LNHDA and CDR2 SQIVND (reference sequence). In DNA, the CDR3 is TGTGCCAGTAGTATAACGGCAGGGGGCTACACCTTC. Encoded protein: CASSITAGGYTF.

The chain couples TRBV28 to TRBJ2-5, with D possibly matching TRBD1 (6 bases). Germline V CDR1 and CDR2: MDHEN, SYDVKM. V lost 5 bases and J lost 4, with 14 bases in between. CDR3 length: 14 residues. CDR3 nucleotide sequence: TGTGCCAGCAGTCCAGACCAGGGGTCAGAGACCCAGTACTTC. Its translation is CASSPDQGSETQYF. Combining the CDR3 with reference TRBV28 and TRBJ2-5 gives the whole variable domain DVKVTQSSRYLVKRTGEKVFLECVQDMDHENMFWYRQDPGLGLRLIYFSYDVKMKEKGDIPEGYSVSREKKERFSLILESASTNQTSMYLCASSPDQGSETQYFGPGTRLLVL.

This chain links TRBV9 with TRBJ2-1, with 9 positions matching TRBD2. CDR3 length equals 17 residues. V trimming: 2 bases; J trimming: 4 bases; junction bases outside the gene matches: 10. Germline-derived CDR1 and CDR2 are SGDLS and YYNGEE. CDR3 coding DNA: TGTGCCAGCAGCGTGAGGGCAAGCGGGAGGTCTTACAATGAGCAGTTCTTC. Protein: CASSVRASGRSYNEQFF.

This sequence joins TRBV29-1 and TRBJ2-3; tentative D call: TRBD2 (5 bases). V lost 3 bases, J lost 0 bases, and 7 bases lay in between. CDR1 and CDR2 from the germline V gene are SQVTM and ANQGSEA. There are 13 residues in the CDR3. The CDR3 DNA is TGCAGCGTTGATGGCGGGAGCACAGATACGCAGTATTTT. Translating gives CSVDGGSTDTQYF.

The chain couples TRBV27 to TRBJ2-2, with D hard to call. Germline V gene sequence: CDR1 MNHEY, CDR2 SMNVEV (reference sequence). The germline V and J ends were trimmed by 3 bases and 4 bases, with 6 bases remaining between them. The CDR3 consists of 13 residues. The CDR3 loop reads CASSFGFTGELFF. CDR3 nucleotide sequence: TGTGCCAGCAGTTTCGGGTTCACCGGGGAGCTGTTTTTT.

In its sample, this clone was seen a few times. As DNA, the CDR3 is TGTGCCAGCAGCGGACTGACTAGCGGGGACACAGATACGCAGTATTTT. Amino acid sequence: CASSGLTSGDTDTQYF. The chain is built from TRBV7-9 and TRBJ2-3, with TRBD2 matching 11 bases. The CDR3 loop spans 16 amino acids. Germline CDR1 reads SEHNR; CDR2 reads FQNEAQ (reference sequence). J was trimmed by 2 bases and V by 5 bases; bases with no gene match: 6.

This rearrangement joins TRBV25-1 to TRBJ2-2; 10 positions agree with TRBD1. Germline V gives CDR1 MGHDK, CDR2 SYGVNS. The CDR3 length is 15 residues. V shed 5 bases and J 6 bases; nucleotides not matched to a gene: 6. The CDR3 region is CASSQDRGYAGELFF. The DNA of the CDR3 is TGTGCCAGCAGTCAGGACAGGGGGTACGCCGGGGAGCTGTTTTTT.

V and J are TRBV10-1 and TRBJ2-1; a weak D match, TRBD1 (6 bases). The CDR3 spans 15 residues. The germline CDR1 and CDR2 sequences are WNHNN and SYGVQD (reference sequence). Between the trimmed V and J ends, which lost 5 bases and 2 bases, there was a span of 13 bases. The CDR3 coding sequence is TGCGCCAGCAGTTTCAGGGGCGAGACCTACAATGAGCAGTTCTTC. This gives the protein CASSFRGETYNEQFF.

The gene calls are TRBV14 and TRBJ1-1; possibly TRBD1 for D (5 bases). The CDR3 is made up of 14 amino acids. V was pared by 4 bases and J by 1 base, with 10 bases between. CDR1 and CDR2 from the germline V gene are SGHDN and FVKESK. CDR3 coding DNA: TGTGCCAGCAGCCCCCAGGGTTGGAACACTGAAGCTTTCTTT. Translating it yields CASSPQGWNTEAFF.

The rearrangement joins TRBV11-2 to TRBJ2-5; the match to TRBD1 covers 7 bases. V was pared by 5 bases and J by 2 bases, with 8 bases of the junction left unmatched. Germline V lookup: CDR1 SGHAT, CDR2 FQNNGV. The length of the CDR3 is 15 residues. Here the CDR3 reads CASSPPGQIQETQYF. In DNA, the CDR3 is TGTGCCAGCAGCCCTCCGGGACAGATACAAGAGACCCAGTACTTC. Together with reference TRBV11-2 and TRBJ2-5, the CDR3 gives the full variable domain: EAGVAQSPRYKIIEKRQSVAFWCNPISGHATLYWYQQILGQGPKLLIQFQNNGVVDDSQLPKDRFSAERLKGVDSTLKIQPAKLEDSAVYLCASSPPGQIQETQYFGPGTRLLVL.

The rearrangement links TRBV27 to TRBJ1-2; a possible D gene is TRBD1 (5 bases). Germline-derived CDR1 and CDR2 are MNHEY and SMNVEV (reference sequence). The length of the CDR3 is 14 residues. The V and J ends lost 0 bases and 5 bases respectively, with 10 bases between them. The CDR3 loop reads CASSLSGGMYGYTF. In nucleotides, the CDR3 is TGTGCCAGCAGTTTATCGGGGGGTATGTATGGCTACACCTTC.

V usage is TRBV9 and J usage is TRBJ1-4; D is unclear. Germline lookup yields CDR1 SGDLS and CDR2 YYNGEE. This CDR3 spans 16 amino acids. V lost 3 bases, J lost 8 bases, and 20 bases lay in between. CDR3 sequence reads: CASSADLEGEEEKLFF. The CDR3 bases are TGTGCCAGCAGCGCTGATCTGGAGGGAGAAGAGGAAAAACTGTTTTTT.

This chain connects TRBV12-3 or TRBV12-4 to TRBJ1-1; D uncertain. This CDR3 has 13 residues. V lost 2 bases to trimming and J lost 4 bases, with 8 bases between them. CDR3 region: CASSLLWSTEAFF. DNA for the CDR3: TGTGCCAGCAGTTTACTTTGGAGCACTGAAGCTTTCTTT.